The present T cell receptor (beta chain) was sequenced within a study of control samples from healthy donors and cancer patients. Libraries were prepared by immunoSEQ multiplex PCR; TCRdb keeps only in-frame clonotypes and omits some of them. The top ten hold around 5.7% of the sample, which has some 74,000 clones, about 88% seen once. The sample was blood. This clonotype originated in a woman in her fifties or sixties in good health.

The DNA for the CDR3 is TGTGCCAGCAGAACCGGGACAGGTGCCGGGGAGCTGTTTTTT. It codes for CASRTGTGAGELFF. This rearrangement joins TRBV6-6 to TRBJ2-2; 8 bases align to TRBD1. Germline CDR1 is MNHNY and CDR2 is SVGAGI (reference sequence). V shed 6 bases and J 6 bases; nucleotides not matched to a gene: 6. This CDR3 has 14 residues.